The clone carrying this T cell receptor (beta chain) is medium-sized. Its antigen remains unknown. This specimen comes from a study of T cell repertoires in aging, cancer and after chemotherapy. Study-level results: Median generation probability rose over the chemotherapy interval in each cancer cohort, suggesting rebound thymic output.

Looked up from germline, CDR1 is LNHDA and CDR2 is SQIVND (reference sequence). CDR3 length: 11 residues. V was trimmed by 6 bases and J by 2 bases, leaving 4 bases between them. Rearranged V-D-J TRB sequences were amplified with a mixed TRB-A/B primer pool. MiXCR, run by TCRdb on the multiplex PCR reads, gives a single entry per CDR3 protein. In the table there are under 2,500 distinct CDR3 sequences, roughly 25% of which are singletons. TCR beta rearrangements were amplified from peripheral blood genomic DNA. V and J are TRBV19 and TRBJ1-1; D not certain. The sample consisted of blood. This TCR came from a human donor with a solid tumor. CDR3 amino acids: CASSPNTEAFF. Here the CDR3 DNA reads TGTGCCAGTAGCCCAAACACTGAAGCTTTCTTT.